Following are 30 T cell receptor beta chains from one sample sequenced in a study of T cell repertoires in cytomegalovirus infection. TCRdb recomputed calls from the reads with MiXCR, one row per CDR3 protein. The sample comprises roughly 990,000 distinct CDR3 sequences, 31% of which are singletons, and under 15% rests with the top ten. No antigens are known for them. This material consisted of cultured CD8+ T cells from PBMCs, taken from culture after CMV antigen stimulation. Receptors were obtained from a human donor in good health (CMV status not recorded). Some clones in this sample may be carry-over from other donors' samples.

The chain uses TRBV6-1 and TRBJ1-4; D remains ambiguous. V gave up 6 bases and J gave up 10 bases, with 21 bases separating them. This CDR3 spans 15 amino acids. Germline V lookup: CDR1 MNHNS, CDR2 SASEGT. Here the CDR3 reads CASSPSGKDLGKLFF. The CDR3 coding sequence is TGTGCCAGCAGCCCTAGCGGGAAGGATCTGGGAAAACTGTTTTTT.

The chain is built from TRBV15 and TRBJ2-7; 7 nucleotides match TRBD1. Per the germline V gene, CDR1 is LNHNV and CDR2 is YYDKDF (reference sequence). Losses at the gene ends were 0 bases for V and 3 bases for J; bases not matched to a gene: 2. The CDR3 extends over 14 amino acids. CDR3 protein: CATSRDGTDYEQYF. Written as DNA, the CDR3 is TGTGCCACCAGCAGAGATGGGACAGACTACGAGCAGTACTTC.

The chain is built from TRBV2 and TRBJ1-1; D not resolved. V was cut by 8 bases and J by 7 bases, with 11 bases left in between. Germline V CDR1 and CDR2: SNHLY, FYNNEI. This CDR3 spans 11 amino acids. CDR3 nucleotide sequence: TGTGCCAGCTTAAGGACCAATGAAGCTTTCTTT. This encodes CASLRTNEAFF.

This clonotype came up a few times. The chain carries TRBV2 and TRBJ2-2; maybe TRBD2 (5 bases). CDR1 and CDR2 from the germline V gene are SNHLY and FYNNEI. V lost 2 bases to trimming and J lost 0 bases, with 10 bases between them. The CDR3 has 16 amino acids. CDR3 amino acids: CASSELSGTNTGELFF. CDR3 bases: TGTGCCAGCAGTGAATTGTCGGGGACGAACACCGGGGAGCTGTTTTTT. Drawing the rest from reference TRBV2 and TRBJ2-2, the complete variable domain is EPEVTQTPSHQVTQMGQEVILRCVPISNHLYFYWYRQILGQKVEFLVSFYNNEISEKSEIFDDQFSVERPDGSNFTLKIRSTKLEDSAMYFCASSELSGTNTGELFFGEGSRLTVL.

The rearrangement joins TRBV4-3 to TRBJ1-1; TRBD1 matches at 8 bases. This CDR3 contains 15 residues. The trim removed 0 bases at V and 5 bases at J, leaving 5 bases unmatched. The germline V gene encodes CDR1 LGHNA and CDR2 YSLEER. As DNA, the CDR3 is TGCGCCAGCAGCCAAGAAGGACAGGGTGTTACTGAAGCTTTCTTT. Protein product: CASSQEGQGVTEAFF.

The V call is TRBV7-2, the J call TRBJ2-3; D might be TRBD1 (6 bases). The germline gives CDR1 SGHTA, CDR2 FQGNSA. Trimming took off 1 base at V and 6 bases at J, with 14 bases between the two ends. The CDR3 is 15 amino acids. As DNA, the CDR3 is TGTGCCAGCAGCTTAGAACTAGTGAGGGGGGATACGCAGTATTTT. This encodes CASSLELVRGDTQYF.

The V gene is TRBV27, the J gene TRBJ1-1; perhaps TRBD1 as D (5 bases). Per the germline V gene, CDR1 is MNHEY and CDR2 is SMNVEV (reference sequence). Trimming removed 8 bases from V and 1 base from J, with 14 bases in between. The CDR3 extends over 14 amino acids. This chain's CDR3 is CASVGAGTNTEAFF. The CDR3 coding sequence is TGTGCCAGCGTTGGGGCCGGGACGAACACTGAAGCTTTCTTT.

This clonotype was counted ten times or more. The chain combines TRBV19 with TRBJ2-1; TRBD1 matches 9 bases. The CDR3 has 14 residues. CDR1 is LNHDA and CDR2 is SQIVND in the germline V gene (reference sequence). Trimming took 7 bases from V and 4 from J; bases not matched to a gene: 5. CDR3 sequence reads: CASTPGQGYNEQFF. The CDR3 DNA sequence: TGTGCCAGTACACCGGGACAGGGATACAATGAGCAGTTCTTC.

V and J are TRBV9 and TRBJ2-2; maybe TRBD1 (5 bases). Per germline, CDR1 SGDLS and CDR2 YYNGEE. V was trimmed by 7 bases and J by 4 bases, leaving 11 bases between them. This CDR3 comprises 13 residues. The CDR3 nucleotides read TGTGCCAGCGTAACAGGTGTCACCGGGGAGCTGTTTTTT. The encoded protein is CASVTGVTGELFF.

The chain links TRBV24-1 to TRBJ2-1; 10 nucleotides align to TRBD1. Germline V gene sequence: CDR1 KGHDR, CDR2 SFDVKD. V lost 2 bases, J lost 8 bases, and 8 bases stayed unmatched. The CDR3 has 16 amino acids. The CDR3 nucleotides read TGTGCCACCAGTGATTCGCCGGGACAGGGGATCGATGAGCAGTTCTTC. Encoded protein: CATSDSPGQGIDEQFF.

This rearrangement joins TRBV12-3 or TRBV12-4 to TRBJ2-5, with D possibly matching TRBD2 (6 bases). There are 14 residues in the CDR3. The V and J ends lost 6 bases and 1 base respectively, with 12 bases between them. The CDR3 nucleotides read TGTGCCAGCAGGTCAGCGGAGGGCCAAGAGACCCAGTACTTC. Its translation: CASRSAEGQETQYF.

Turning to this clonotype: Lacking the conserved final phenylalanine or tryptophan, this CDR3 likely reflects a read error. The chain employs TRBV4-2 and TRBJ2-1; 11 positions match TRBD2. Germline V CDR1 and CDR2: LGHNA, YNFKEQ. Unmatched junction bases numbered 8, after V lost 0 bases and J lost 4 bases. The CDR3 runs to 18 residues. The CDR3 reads CASSQEPFSGGDYNEQFV. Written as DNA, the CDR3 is TGTGCCAGCAGCCAAGAGCCTTTTAGCGGGGGGGATTACAATGAGCAGTTCGTC.

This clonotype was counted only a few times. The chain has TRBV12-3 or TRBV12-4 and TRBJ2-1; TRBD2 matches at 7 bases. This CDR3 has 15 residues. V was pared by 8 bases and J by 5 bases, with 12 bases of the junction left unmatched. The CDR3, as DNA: TGTGCCAGCCTTGGGGGAGGGAAGTTCCACAATGAGCAGTTCTTC. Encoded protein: CASLGGGKFHNEQFF.

CDR3 region: CASSQLWTGGNDGYTF. CDR3 DNA sequence: TGCGCCAGCAGCCAGCTATGGACAGGGGGCAATGATGGCTACACCTTC. The chain recombines TRBV4-3 with TRBJ1-2; 11 nucleotides align to TRBD1. The length of the CDR3 is 16 residues. J gave up 6 bases and V 3 bases, and 9 bases lay outside the gene matches. Germline V gene lookup returns CDR1 LGHNA and CDR2 YSLEER.

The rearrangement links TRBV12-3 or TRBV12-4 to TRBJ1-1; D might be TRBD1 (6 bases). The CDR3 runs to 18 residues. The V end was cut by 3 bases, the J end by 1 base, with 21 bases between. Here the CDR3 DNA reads TGTGCCAGCAGTTTCCGCCCCTCTCAGGACAGAGCGAACACTGAAGCTTTCTTT. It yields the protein CASSFRPSQDRANTEAFF.

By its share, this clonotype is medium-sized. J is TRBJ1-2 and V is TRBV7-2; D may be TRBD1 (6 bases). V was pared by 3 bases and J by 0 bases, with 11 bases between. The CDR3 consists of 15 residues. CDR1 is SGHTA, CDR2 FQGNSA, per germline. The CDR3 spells CASSFREGANYGYTF. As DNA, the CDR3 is TGTGCCAGCAGCTTCAGGGAGGGGGCTAACTATGGCTACACCTTC.

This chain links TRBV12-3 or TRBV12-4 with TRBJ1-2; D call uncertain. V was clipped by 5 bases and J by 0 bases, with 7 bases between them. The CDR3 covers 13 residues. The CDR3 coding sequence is TGTGCCAGCAGTCCCCTTTCTAACTATGGCTACACCTTC. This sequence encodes CASSPLSNYGYTF.

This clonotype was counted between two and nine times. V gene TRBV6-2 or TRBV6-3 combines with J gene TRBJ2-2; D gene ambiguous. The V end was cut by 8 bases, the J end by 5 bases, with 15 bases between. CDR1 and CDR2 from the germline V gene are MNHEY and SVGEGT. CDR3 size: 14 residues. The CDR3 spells CASWSTASTGELFF. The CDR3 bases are TGTGCCAGCTGGTCGACGGCCTCTACCGGGGAGCTGTTTTTT.

The CDR3 sequence is CASSSGGGVTGELFF. The CDR3 bases are TGTGCCAGCAGTTCCGGCGGGGGGGTGACCGGGGAGCTGTTTTTT. This chain links TRBV27 with TRBJ2-2, with TRBD2 identical over 9 bases. The CDR3 is 15 amino acids. After removal of 4 bases from V and 5 bases from J, the junction contained 5 bases not matched to a gene. Germline V gives CDR1 MNHEY, CDR2 SMNVEV (reference sequence).

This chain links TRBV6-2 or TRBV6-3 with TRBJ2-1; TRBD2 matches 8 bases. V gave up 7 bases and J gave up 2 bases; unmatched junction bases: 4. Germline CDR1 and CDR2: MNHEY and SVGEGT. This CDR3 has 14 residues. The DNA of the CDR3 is TGTGCCAGCAAGACGGGGGGGGCCTACAATGAGCAGTTCTTC. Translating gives CASKTGGAYNEQFF.

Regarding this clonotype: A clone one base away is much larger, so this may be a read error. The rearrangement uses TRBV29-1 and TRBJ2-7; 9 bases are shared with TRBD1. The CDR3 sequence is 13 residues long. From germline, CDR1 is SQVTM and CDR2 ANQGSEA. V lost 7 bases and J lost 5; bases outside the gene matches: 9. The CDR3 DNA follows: TGCAGCGCTACAGGGGGCGCGTCCCACGAGCAGTACTTC. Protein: CSATGGASHEQYF.

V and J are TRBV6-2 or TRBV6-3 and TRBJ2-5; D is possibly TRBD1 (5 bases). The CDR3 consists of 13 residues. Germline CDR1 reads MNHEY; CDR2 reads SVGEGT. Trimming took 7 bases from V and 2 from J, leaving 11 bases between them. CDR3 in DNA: TGTGCCAGCAACCTTGACAGACAAGAGACCCAGTACTTC. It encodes CASNLDRQETQYF.

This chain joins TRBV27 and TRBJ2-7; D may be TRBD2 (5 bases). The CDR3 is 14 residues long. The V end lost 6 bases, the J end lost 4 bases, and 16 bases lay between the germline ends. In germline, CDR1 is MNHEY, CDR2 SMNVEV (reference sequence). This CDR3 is CASRPGGSKYEQYV. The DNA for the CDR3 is TGTGCCAGCAGGCCAGGAGGCTCTAAGTACGAGCAGTACGTC.

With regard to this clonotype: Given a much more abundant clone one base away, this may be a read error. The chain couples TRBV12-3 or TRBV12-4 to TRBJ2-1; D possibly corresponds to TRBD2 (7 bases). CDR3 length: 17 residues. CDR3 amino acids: CARSFVAPGGLYNEQFF. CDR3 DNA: TGTGCCCGCAGTTTTGTAGCCCCGGGGGGCCTTTACAATGAGCAGTTCTTC.

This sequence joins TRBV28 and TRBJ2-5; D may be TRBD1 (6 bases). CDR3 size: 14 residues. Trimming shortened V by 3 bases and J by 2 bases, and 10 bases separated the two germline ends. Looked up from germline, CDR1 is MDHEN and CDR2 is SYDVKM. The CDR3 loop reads CASSFGQFQETQYF. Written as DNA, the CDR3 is TGTGCCAGCAGTTTCGGACAGTTTCAAGAGACCCAGTACTTC.

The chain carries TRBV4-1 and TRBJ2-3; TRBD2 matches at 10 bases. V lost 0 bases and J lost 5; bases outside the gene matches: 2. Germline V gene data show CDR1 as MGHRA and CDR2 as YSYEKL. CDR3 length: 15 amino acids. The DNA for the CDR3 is TGCGCCAGCAGCCAAGAAAAGCGGGGGGGAGATACGCAGTATTTT. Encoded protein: CASSQEKRGGDTQYF.

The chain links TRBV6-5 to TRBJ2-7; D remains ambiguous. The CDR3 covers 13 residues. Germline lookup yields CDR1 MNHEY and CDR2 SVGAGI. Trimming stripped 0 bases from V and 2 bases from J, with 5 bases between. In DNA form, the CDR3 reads TGTGCCAGCAGTTACTCCGTGACCTACGAGCAGTACTTC. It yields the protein CASSYSVTYEQYF.

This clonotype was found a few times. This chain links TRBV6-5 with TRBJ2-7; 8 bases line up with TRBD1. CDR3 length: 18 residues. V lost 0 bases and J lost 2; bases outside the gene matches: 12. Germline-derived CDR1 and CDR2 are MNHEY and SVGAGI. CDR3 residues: CASSYSSQGQGSAYEQYF. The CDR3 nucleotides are TGTGCCAGCAGTTACTCGAGTCAAGGACAGGGTAGCGCCTACGAGCAGTACTTC.

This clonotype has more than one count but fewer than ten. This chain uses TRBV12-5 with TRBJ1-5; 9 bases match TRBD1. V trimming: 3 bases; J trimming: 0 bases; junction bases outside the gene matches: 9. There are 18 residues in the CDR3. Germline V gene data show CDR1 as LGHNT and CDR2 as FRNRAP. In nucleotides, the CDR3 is TGTGCTAGTGGTTTCGCAATCACGGACAGGGGTAGCAATCAGCCCCAGCATTTT. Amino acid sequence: CASGFAITDRGSNQPQHF.

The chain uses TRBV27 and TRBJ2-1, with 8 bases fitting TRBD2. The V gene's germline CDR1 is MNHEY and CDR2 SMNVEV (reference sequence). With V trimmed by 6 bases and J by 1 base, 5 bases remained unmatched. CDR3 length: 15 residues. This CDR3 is CASSIERGSYNEQFF. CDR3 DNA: TGTGCCAGCAGCATCGAGCGGGGGTCCTACAATGAGCAGTTCTTC.